The 30 T cell receptor beta chains below all came from one sample that was sequenced in a study of post-analysis software for immune sequencing data. Study outcomes and limitations: Controls had lower frequencies than patients of four or five TRBV segments, which included TRBV5-6, TRBV5-1 and TRBV20-1.

No antigen has been assigned to these receptors. cDNA libraries of TCR beta carried unique molecular identifiers. A single record per CDR3 protein comes from TCRdb applying MiXCR to the PCR reads. In the table there are hundreds of thousands of distinct CDR3 sequences, 55% to 70% of which are singletons. Material: blood. The receptors were sampled from a girl between 2 and 10 years old with multiple sclerosis.

The rearrangement joins TRBV12-3 or TRBV12-4 to TRBJ2-3, with D possibly being TRBD1 (5 bases). V was shortened by 5 bases and J by 0 bases, with 12 bases between the two germline ends. The length of the CDR3 is 15 residues. The CDR3 region is CASSMFQGSTDTQYF. CDR3 in DNA: TGTGCCAGCAGTATGTTTCAGGGTAGCACAGATACGCAGTATTTT.

V usage is TRBV6-6 and J usage is TRBJ2-3, with no clear D. The CDR3 covers 15 residues. Germline V gene sequence: CDR1 MNHNY, CDR2 SVGAGI (reference sequence). Trimming cost V 5 bases and J 0 bases, with 12 bases left between them. The CDR3 sequence is CASSQDLSSTDTQYF. DNA of the CDR3: TGTGCCAGCAGTCAAGACCTGTCAAGCACAGATACGCAGTATTTT.

The V and J genes are TRBV10-3 and TRBJ2-1; D gene unclear. The CDR3 is 12 amino acids. The V end lost 2 bases, the J end lost 5 bases, and 4 bases lay between the germline ends. Germline CDR1 and CDR2: ENHRY and SYGVKD. This CDR3 reads CAISEEHNEQFF. The CDR3 region has the DNA TGTGCCATCAGTGAGGAGCACAATGAGCAGTTCTTC.

The chain employs TRBV7-9 and TRBJ1-1, with D uncertain. The CDR3 spans 14 residues. In germline, CDR1 is SEHNR, CDR2 FQNEAQ (reference sequence). Trimming left V 2 bases short and J 0 bases short, with 7 bases between. The CDR3 protein is CASSLFPVNTEAFF. As DNA, the CDR3 is TGTGCCAGCAGCTTATTCCCGGTGAACACTGAAGCTTTCTTT.

This clonotype turned up a few times. The chain has TRBV29-1 and TRBJ2-1; 7 bases match TRBD1. The ends lost 6 bases at V and 4 bases at J; junction bases unmatched: 9. The CDR3 has 14 amino acids. From germline, CDR1 is SQVTM and CDR2 ANQGSEA. Here the CDR3 DNA reads TGCAGCGTACCTGACAGGGCTACTTACAATGAGCAGTTCTTC. Its protein product is CSVPDRATYNEQFF.

The table lists this clonotype with a few counts. The rearrangement joins TRBV5-6 to TRBJ2-1; a weak D match, TRBD1 (6 bases). Trimming left V 0 bases short and J 8 bases short, with 15 bases between. The CDR3 has 15 residues. The germline V gene encodes CDR1 SGHDT and CDR2 YYEEEE. The DNA of the CDR3 is TGTGCCAGCAGCTTGGATCAGGGGATGGTGGATGAGCAGTTCTTC. Protein: CASSLDQGMVDEQFF.

The rearrangement uses TRBV9 and TRBJ2-3; 13 nucleotides align to TRBD2. The V segment lost 1 base and the J segment 5 bases; nucleotides outside the gene matches: 1. This CDR3 is built from 15 residues. The V gene's germline CDR1 is SGDLS and CDR2 YYNGEE. This CDR3 is CASSVRLAGGDTQYF. The CDR3 DNA reads TGTGCCAGCAGCGTAAGACTAGCGGGGGGAGATACGCAGTATTTT.

This clonotype was detected a few times. The V call is TRBV7-3, the J call TRBJ1-1; 7 nucleotides agree with TRBD1. V was pared by 3 bases and J by 1 base, with 2 bases of the junction left unmatched. The CDR3 is 14 residues long. CDR1 is SGHTA and CDR2 is FQGTGA in the germline V gene. The DNA for the CDR3 is TGTGCCAGCAGCTTCGGGACAGCGAACACTGAAGCTTTCTTT. Amino acids: CASSFGTANTEAFF. Full variable domain (outside the CDR3, taken from reference TRBV7-3 and TRBJ1-1): GAGVSQTPSNKVTEKGKYVELRCDPISGHTALYWYRQSLGQGPEFLIYFQGTGAADDSGLPNDRFFAVRPEGSVSTLKIQRTERGDSAVYLCASSFGTANTEAFFGQGTRLTVV.

The rearrangement joins TRBV6-6 to TRBJ2-3; 9 nucleotides line up with TRBD2. Looked up from germline, CDR1 is MNHNY and CDR2 is SVGAGI (reference sequence). The CDR3 is 14 amino acids. V lost 7 bases to trimming and J lost 6 bases; unmatched junction nucleotides: 8. CDR3 loop: CASTPRGGLDTQYF. DNA for the CDR3: TGTGCCAGCACACCGCGGGGGGGCCTGGATACGCAGTATTTT.

This clonotype showed up just a few times. The chain employs TRBV6-5 and TRBJ1-4; D possibly corresponds to TRBD1 (5 bases). Germline V gene lookup returns CDR1 MNHEY and CDR2 SVGAGI. V was shortened by 0 bases and J by 0 bases, with 14 bases between the two germline ends. The CDR3 is 18 residues long. DNA for the CDR3: TGTGCCAGCAGTTACTCTACCGCGACAGTTACAACTAATGAAAAACTGTTTTTT. It codes for CASSYSTATVTTNEKLFF.

This clonotype has a handful of counts. CDR3 sequence: CASTLGPGVTYYEQYF. CDR3 bases: TGTGCCAGCACCCTAGGGCCAGGCGTGACCTACTACGAGCAGTACTTC. The chain joins TRBV12-3 or TRBV12-4 to TRBJ2-7, with D hard to call. Trimming pared 7 bases from V and 3 bases from J, leaving 22 bases between. The CDR3 loop spans 16 amino acids.

This sequence joins TRBV20-1 and TRBJ2-6; TRBD1 aligns across 7 bases. V was pared by 4 bases and J by 0 bases, with 6 bases of the junction left unmatched. The CDR3 extends over 16 amino acids. Germline V lookup: CDR1 DFQATT, CDR2 SNEGSKA (reference sequence). The CDR3 sequence is CSAMKGQSSGANVLTF. CDR3 DNA: TGCAGTGCTATGAAGGGACAGAGCTCTGGGGCCAACGTCCTGACTTTC.

The chain carries TRBV7-8 and TRBJ2-3; 8 bases line up with TRBD1. Germline assignment: CDR1 SGHVS and CDR2 FQNEAQ. The CDR3 is made up of 14 amino acids. The V and J ends lost 11 bases and 2 bases, in that order; junction bases with no gene match: 9. In DNA, the CDR3 is TGTGCCTCGACGCAGGGGGCCTCCACAGATACGCAGTATTTT. This sequence encodes CASTQGASTDTQYF.

This clonotype was picked up a small number of times. A read error may produce the germline difference seen at one junction end. CDR3 nucleotides: TGCGCTAGCAGCCAAGAGCGCAGAAGCACAGATACGCAGTATTTT. This translates into CASSQERRSTDTQYF. The V and J genes are TRBV4-3 and TRBJ2-3; D gene ambiguous. The germline V gene has CDR1 LGHNA and CDR2 YSLEER. The CDR3 contains 15 residues.

This rearrangement joins TRBV20-1 to TRBJ2-3; D unresolved. The CDR3 totals 11 residues. V lost 6 bases to trimming and J lost 5 bases, with 9 bases between them. Germline V gene lookup returns CDR1 DFQATT and CDR2 SNEGSKA (reference sequence). CDR3 DNA sequence: TGCAGTGCCTCGTCGGAAGATACGCAGTATTTT. Translated: CSASSEDTQYF.

The gene calls are TRBV7-9 and TRBJ2-1, with D hard to call. CDR1 and CDR2 (germline): SEHNR, FQNEAQ (reference sequence). The CDR3 consists of 16 residues. V gave up 1 base and J gave up 1 base, with 11 bases separating them. The CDR3 reads CASSLGHQRSYNEQFF. Written as DNA, the CDR3 is TGTGCCAGCAGCTTAGGCCACCAAAGATCCTACAATGAGCAGTTCTTC.

The genes are TRBV7-9 and TRBJ1-2, with unresolved D. The germline CDR1 and CDR2 sequences are SEHNR and FQNEAQ (reference sequence). The CDR3 length is 14 residues. Trimming removed 2 bases from V and 4 bases from J, with 11 bases in between. CDR3 nucleotide sequence: TGTGCCAGCAGCTTATCAGGCGGAGTCTATGGCTACACCTTC. It is translated as CASSLSGGVYGYTF. The variable domain in full, completed from reference TRBV7-9 and TRBJ1-2, reads DTGVSQNPRHKITKRGQNVTFRCDPISEHNRLYWYRQTLGQGPEFLTYFQNEAQLEKSRLLSDRFSAERPKGSFSTLEIQRTEQGDSAMYLCASSLSGGVYGYTFGSGTRLTVV.

The rearrangement links TRBV2 to TRBJ1-1; D ambiguous. The germline V gene has CDR1 SNHLY and CDR2 FYNNEI. There are 14 residues in the CDR3. The ends were cut back, 6 bases at V and 4 bases at J, with 15 bases in the middle. The CDR3: CASSVATSATEAFF. The CDR3 nucleotides are TGTGCCAGCAGCGTCGCGACCAGTGCCACTGAAGCTTTCTTT.

This clonotype was seen a single time. The chain combines TRBV20-1 with TRBJ2-5; TRBD2 matches at 9 bases. CDR3 size: 14 residues. From germline, CDR1 is DFQATT and CDR2 SNEGSKA (reference sequence). The trim removed 3 bases at V and 5 bases at J, leaving 7 bases unmatched. The CDR3 DNA reads as TGCAGTGCTAGCGTAGCGGGAGTTTCTGAGACCCAGTACTTC. This translates into CSASVAGVSETQYF.

The chain uses TRBV12-3 or TRBV12-4 and TRBJ2-5, with a weak D call TRBD1 (6 bases). The end of the DNA is better explained by TRBJ2-7, so the J call may be wrong. The CDR3 spans 12 residues. The CDR3 DNA reads as TGTGCCAGCAGACGGGACACTTACGAGCAGTACTTC. Protein sequence: CASRRDTYEQYF.

CDR3 nucleotides: TGTGCCAGCAGTCCTCAACGTGGGGGAGAGACCCAGTACTTC. Its translation: CASSPQRGGETQYF. The genes are TRBV12-3 or TRBV12-4 and TRBJ2-5; tentatively, D is TRBD1 or TRBD2 (5 bases each). V was cut by 5 bases and J by 4 bases, with 14 bases left in between. The CDR3 length is 14 residues.

This CDR3 is CASMDGSPPYNEQFF. The DNA of the CDR3 is TGCGCCAGCATGGACGGGAGCCCCCCTTACAATGAGCAGTTCTTC. The rearrangement joins TRBV5-1 to TRBJ2-1, with D possibly matching TRBD2 (6 bases). This CDR3 is built from 15 residues. V shed 6 bases and J shed 4 bases, with 17 bases lying between them. CDR1 and CDR2 (germline): SGHRS, YFSETQ.

The gene calls are TRBV3-1 and TRBJ2-3; 9 bases fit TRBD2. V dropped 3 bases and J dropped 5; count of bases not matched to a gene: 6. Germline assignment: CDR1 LGHDT and CDR2 YNNKEL (reference sequence). The CDR3 length is 15 residues. The CDR3 bases are TGTGCCAGCAGCCAGACTAGCGGAGACGGAGATACGCAGTATTTT. It yields the protein CASSQTSGDGDTQYF.

A few counts support this clonotype. Sequence at one end of the junction differs from germline and may be a read error. V and J are TRBV7-7 and TRBJ2-1; TRBD2 agrees at 9 bases. The germline CDR1 and CDR2 sequences are SSHAT and FNYEAQ (reference sequence). The CDR3 totals 17 residues. The CDR3 spells CASSLAGSGSLGNEQFF. CDR3 in DNA: TGTGCTAGCAGCTTAGCAGGTAGCGGGAGTTTAGGTAATGAGCAGTTCTTC.

The V gene is TRBV28, the J gene TRBJ1-2; possible D gene TRBD1, 6 bases. With 3 bases removed from V and 8 bases from J, the gap between germline ends came to 25 bases. In germline, CDR1 is MDHEN, CDR2 SYDVKM. The CDR3 runs to 17 residues. Here the CDR3 DNA reads TGTGCCAGCAGTTTCCTACAGGGACCCATGCTCTATGGAGGCTACACCTTC. As protein: CASSFLQGPMLYGGYTF.

The J gene is TRBJ1-6, the V gene TRBV4-3, with TRBD1 matching 7 bases. The CDR3 length is 16 residues. Germline loops: CDR1 LGHNA, CDR2 YSLEER. The J segment lost 8 bases and the V segment lost 0 bases, leaving 7 bases of the junction unmatched. The CDR3 coding sequence is TGCGCCAGCAGCCAAGAGGACGGGGACAGATATTCACCCCTCCACTTT. It is translated as CASSQEDGDRYSPLHF.

The rearrangement joins TRBV29-1 to TRBJ2-1; TRBD1 agrees at 9 bases. V was clipped by 4 bases and J by 0 bases; unmatched bases: 4. This CDR3 is built from 15 residues. Germline V gene lookup returns CDR1 SQVTM and CDR2 ANQGSEA. The CDR3 loop reads CSVAGQGSSYNEQFF. The CDR3 DNA sequence: TGCAGCGTTGCCGGACAGGGGAGCTCCTACAATGAGCAGTTCTTC.

The V and J genes are TRBV5-1 and TRBJ2-7, with D tentatively TRBD2 (5 bases). V was pared by 4 bases and J by 7 bases, with 18 bases between. CDR1 and CDR2 from the germline V gene are SGHRS and YFSETQ. This CDR3 is built from 14 residues. CDR3: CASSPMDLRGEQYF. The CDR3 bases are TGCGCCAGCAGCCCGATGGACCTTCGGGGAGAGCAGTACTTC.

This clonotype was picked up a small number of times. CDR3 DNA: TGTGCCAGCAGCTACGGACAGGGCCAAGAGACCCAGTACTTC. Protein sequence: CASSYGQGQETQYF. The V gene is TRBV12-3 or TRBV12-4, the J gene TRBJ2-5; 8 bases are a match to TRBD1. The CDR3 is made up of 14 amino acids. V was clipped by 6 bases and J by 1 base; unmatched bases: 4.

Here the CDR3 reads CSARVGTVNTEAFF. In DNA form, the CDR3 reads TGCAGTGCTAGAGTCGGGACAGTGAACACTGAAGCTTTCTTT. This sequence joins TRBV20-1 and TRBJ1-1, with 7 bases aligning to TRBD1. V lost 1 base to trimming and J lost 0 bases; unmatched junction nucleotides: 2. CDR3 length: 14 residues. The germline V gene has CDR1 DFQATT and CDR2 SNEGSKA (reference sequence).